This record looks at one T cell receptor (beta chain) sequence and its context. Its antigen remains unidentified. The entry originates in a study of T cell responses to AZD1222 COVID-19 vaccine. Study-wide points: Spike-specific TCR breadth and depth rose after two AZD1222 doses. Spike as a whole was targeted by vaccine-associated CD4 TCRs, dominant at 160-218 and 743-854. A mostly white British donor set with more females was recruited, and clonal diversity was possibly underestimated.

Trimming cost V 4 bases and J 2 bases; bases outside gene matches: 8. In germline, CDR1 is MDHEN, CDR2 SYDVKM. This CDR3 is 16 amino acids long. Only in-frame clones appear in the TCRdb table, and some are missing; sequencing was by immunoSEQ multiplex PCR. The sample consists of 95,000 to 150,000 clones, around 85% of them appearing once. The source material was peripheral blood, sampled on day 0 of AZD1222 vaccination. This sequence joins TRBV28 and TRBJ1-5, with TRBD1 matching over 7 bases. The TCR sequence derives from an adult in good health. Written as DNA, the CDR3 is TGTGCCAGCAGTTCATTACAGGGGAACGGCAATCAGCCCCAGCATTTT. This sequence encodes CASSSLQGNGNQPQHF.